The sequence of this T cell receptor beta chain was determined in a study of identical twins. Study-wide points: The abundant beta clonotypes from cord blood had fewer insertions, and memory repertoires had none of this. Models predicted too little out-of-frame TCR alpha sharing in monozygotic twins.

CDR3 size: 15 residues. Germline assignment: CDR1 MNHEY and CDR2 SVGAGI. V lost 4 bases to trimming and J lost 6 bases; unmatched junction nucleotides: 7. TCRdb called the 5' RACE reads again in MiXCR, with one record for every CDR3 protein. The table lists some 240,000 distinct CDR3 sequences, about 9% of them singletons. All donors were healthy Caucasians. On this clonotype itself: As yet, its antigen is unknown.

The sample also formed part of further work on yellow fever vaccine responses in identical twins.

This sequence was found in a woman under 30 in good health. This chain uses TRBV6-5 with TRBJ2-1, with 9 nucleotides matching TRBD2. The sequenced sample consisted of CD8+ T cells sorted from blood. CDR3 loop: CASSSREGPGNEQFF. The CDR3 DNA reads TGTGCCAGCAGTTCGCGGGAGGGCCCAGGCAATGAGCAGTTCTTC.